The 16 T cell receptor beta chains listed next were all sequenced from one sample in a study of T cells in Graves' hyperthyroidism and ophthalmopathy. The CDR3 regions of TCR beta were amplified from RNA transcripts. A set of HTBI primers served as the primers for a first-round RT-PCR of the TCR CDR3. TCRdb analysed the multiplex PCR reads with MiXCR anew, one entry per CDR3 protein. The table has 350,000 to 450,000 distinct CDR3 sequences, approximately 15% seen once. Material for sequencing was blood. These TCRs come from an older woman with Graves' hyperthyroidism.

As regards this clonotype: Being one base from a much bigger clone, this may be a read error. Here the CDR3 omits its conserved ending phenylalanine or tryptophan, so a read error is the likely source. The V call is TRBV6-5, the J call TRBJ1-6; TRBD1 agrees at 8 bases. Per germline, CDR1 MNHEY and CDR2 SVGAGI. The V gene end was trimmed by 2 bases and the J gene end by 9 bases; junction bases not matched to a gene: 9. The CDR3 is 16 amino acids. CDR3 loop: CASSYDRTGRTSPLHS. CDR3 sequence (DNA): TGTGCCAGCAGTTACGACCGGACAGGGAGAACTTCACCCCTCCACTCT.

This clonotype was found many times. The chain carries TRBV5-1 and TRBJ1-1, with TRBD1 as a possible D gene (5 bases). V was trimmed by 0 bases and J by 1 base, leaving 10 bases between them. Germline V lookup: CDR1 SGHRS, CDR2 YFSETQ. This CDR3 has 15 residues. CDR3 sequence: CASSLGRGSNTEAFF. Written as DNA, the CDR3 is TGCGCCAGCAGCTTGGGGCGGGGGTCGAACACTGAAGCTTTCTTT.

The chain links TRBV20-1 to TRBJ2-4; TRBD2 aligns across 16 bases. With 1 base clipped from V and 1 base from J, the junction kept 10 bases outside the gene matches. This CDR3 is 20 amino acids long. Germline lookup yields CDR1 DFQATT and CDR2 SNEGSKA (reference sequence). The DNA for the CDR3 is TGCAGTGCTAGAGTTAGCCTGGGGACTAGCGGGAGGGAGGCCAAAAACATTCAGTACTTC. The encoded protein is CSARVSLGTSGREAKNIQYF.

The table lists this clonotype with many counts. The CDR3 DNA follows: TGCGCCAGCAGCTTGGCGGCGGCTAGCACAGATACGCAGTATTTT. This encodes CASSLAAASTDTQYF. V and J are TRBV5-1 and TRBJ2-3; no firm D call. The ends were cut back, 0 bases at V and 0 bases at J, with 8 bases in the middle. The germline V gene has CDR1 SGHRS and CDR2 YFSETQ. The CDR3 runs to 15 residues.

This clonotype came up many times. This sequence joins TRBV7-2 and TRBJ1-5; D is ambiguous. Trimming left V 5 bases short and J 9 bases short, with 14 bases between. The V gene's germline CDR1 is SGHTA and CDR2 FQGNSA. The CDR3 totals 13 residues. The CDR3 protein is CASSPVSRAPQHF. CDR3 DNA sequence: TGTGCCAGCAGCCCCGTATCGAGAGCGCCCCAGCATTTT.

The rearrangement uses TRBV27 and TRBJ2-2; TRBD2 agrees at 7 bases. Trimming took 6 bases from V and 6 from J; bases not matched to a gene: 10. The CDR3 consists of 15 residues. Germline V gene sequence: CDR1 MNHEY, CDR2 SMNVEV (reference sequence). The CDR3 loop reads CASSWDLRGAGELFF. CDR3 in DNA: TGTGCCAGCAGCTGGGACCTACGGGGGGCCGGGGAGCTGTTTTTT.

This clonotype occurred many times. The chain couples TRBV27 to TRBJ2-2; 10 bases agree with TRBD2. V was clipped by 2 bases and J by 8 bases; unmatched bases: 5. The germline V gene encodes CDR1 MNHEY and CDR2 SMNVEV (reference sequence). The CDR3 is made up of 15 amino acids. The CDR3 loop is CASSLSGRASGELFF. The CDR3 coding sequence is TGTGCCAGCAGTTTAAGCGGGAGGGCCTCTGGGGAGCTGTTTTTT.

This clonotype has a handful of counts. J is TRBJ2-7 and V is TRBV29-1; D possibly uses TRBD1 or TRBD2 (5 bases each). V was clipped by 5 bases and J by 0 bases, with 11 bases between them. The germline CDR1 and CDR2 sequences are SQVTM and ANQGSEA. There are 13 residues in the CDR3. CDR3 nucleotides: TGCAGCGTTCGGGACCCCAGCTCCTACGAGCAGTACTTC. This gives the protein CSVRDPSSYEQYF.

This clonotype was counted ten times or more. V usage is TRBV7-9 and J usage is TRBJ1-5, with 11 bases fitting TRBD1. Germline assignment: CDR1 SEHNR and CDR2 FQNEAQ (reference sequence). The CDR3 sequence is 18 residues long. V shed 5 bases and J 0 bases; nucleotides not matched to a gene: 9. Here the CDR3 reads CASSTDRGQPYSNQPQHF. CDR3 DNA sequence: TGTGCCAGCAGCACGGACAGGGGGCAACCTTATAGCAATCAGCCCCAGCATTTT.

This clonotype was counted only a few times. The V gene is TRBV3-1, the J gene TRBJ2-1; D gene ambiguous. The germline V gene encodes CDR1 LGHDT and CDR2 YNNKEL (reference sequence). Trimming took off 4 bases at V and 11 bases at J, with 18 bases between the two ends. This CDR3 contains 14 residues. As DNA, the CDR3 is TGTGCCAGCAGCCGCAGTGAACCGCCCCCTAAGCAGTTCTTC. Protein sequence: CASSRSEPPPKQFF.

Only a few counts were recorded for this clonotype. This sequence joins TRBV6-2 or TRBV6-3 and TRBJ2-1; 8 positions match TRBD2. The CDR3 is made up of 17 amino acids. CDR1 is MNHEY and CDR2 is SVGEGT in the germline V gene. V gave up 3 bases and J gave up 4 bases; unmatched junction bases: 11. The CDR3 DNA is TGTGCCAGCAGTTATCCCACCCGGCGGGAGGCATACAATGAGCAGTTCTTC. Residues: CASSYPTRREAYNEQFF.

This clonotype showed up many times. This chain uses TRBV3-1 with TRBJ2-7; D possibly matches TRBD1 or TRBD2 (5 bases each). This CDR3 has 13 residues. The V and J ends lost 0 bases and 5 bases respectively, with 8 bases between them. Looked up from germline, CDR1 is LGHDT and CDR2 is YNNKEL (reference sequence). The CDR3 loop reads CASSQEGVHEQYF. DNA for the CDR3: TGTGCCAGCAGCCAAGAGGGGGTTCACGAGCAGTACTTC.

Ten or more counts support this clonotype. The rearrangement links TRBV24-1 to TRBJ1-5; possibly TRBD1 for D (5 bases). The V end was cut by 5 bases, the J end by 3 bases, with 13 bases between. This CDR3 has 15 amino acids. CDR1 and CDR2 from the germline V gene are KGHDR and SFDVKD. For the CDR3, the DNA is TGTGCCACCAGTGGCCACGGGGACGTCAATCAGCCCCAGCATTTT. It yields the protein CATSGHGDVNQPQHF.

Many counts were recorded for this clonotype. V gene TRBV30 combines with J gene TRBJ2-1, with D possibly TRBD1 on 6 matching bases. This CDR3 region has 16 residues. Trimming stripped 1 base from V and 2 bases from J, with 15 bases between. Per germline, CDR1 GTSNPN and CDR2 SVGIG (reference sequence). CDR3 sequence reads: CAWSGGLAETYNEQFF. In DNA, the CDR3 is TGTGCCTGGAGTGGGGGGCTAGCTGAGACCTACAATGAGCAGTTCTTC.

This clonotype was observed many times. The V and J genes are TRBV29-1 and TRBJ2-1; 7 bases match TRBD2. Germline lookup yields CDR1 SQVTM and CDR2 ANQGSEA. The CDR3 has 12 residues. With 7 bases clipped from V and 8 bases from J, the junction kept 8 bases outside the gene matches. The chain's CDR3 is CSAGFSGHEQFF. The CDR3 DNA reads as TGCAGCGCCGGATTTAGCGGGCATGAGCAGTTCTTC.

This clonotype was observed at least ten times. The J gene is TRBJ1-1, the V gene TRBV28, with 7 nucleotides matching TRBD1. The CDR3 loop spans 13 amino acids. The V segment lost 6 bases and the J segment 6 bases; nucleotides outside the gene matches: 7. The V gene's germline CDR1 is MDHEN and CDR2 SYDVKM. CDR3 loop: CASRLPGGAEAFF. The CDR3 bases are TGTGCCAGCAGACTTCCAGGGGGGGCTGAAGCTTTCTTT.